The following is a TCR beta chain sequence with its context. Its antigen is as yet unknown. This entry comes from a study of OX40 agonist ivuxolimab in advanced cancers. Study-wide results and caveats: CD4+ and CD8+ blood T cells expanded clonally by week 6 at 0.1 to 3.0 mg/kg.

Some clones are missing from TCRdb's copy, which holds only in-frame ones; the method was immunoSEQ multiplex PCR. The data contain roughly 40,000 clones, roughly 84% of them singletons. Trimming removed 6 bases from V and 4 bases from J, with 10 bases in between. CDR3 length: 12 residues. CDR1 and CDR2 (germline): MDHEN, SYDVKM. The sequence came from an adult with an advanced solid tumor such as melanoma, head and neck, liver or kidney cancer. The source material was CD4+ or CD8+ T cells sorted from blood, sampled in a trial of the OX40 agonist ivuxolimab. The V call is TRBV28, the J call TRBJ2-7; the D is unclear. Here the CDR3 DNA reads TGTGCCAGCAGGGCCGGGCCTTACGAGCAGTACTTC. This sequence encodes CASRAGPYEQYF.